Detailed here is one TCR beta chain. Other DNA sequences of this sample code for an identical CDR3. These data are taken from a study of blood T cell repertoires in COVID-19. The protocol was immunoSEQ multiplex PCR, while the TCRdb copy is restricted to in-frame clones and leaves out a portion. The top ten hold 1.3% to 1.5% of the sample, which has 70,000 or so clones, 90% seen once. This TCR was sampled from a man in his fifties with acute or convalescent COVID-19. The material sequenced was peripheral blood.

CDR3 sequence reads: CASSEISGNTIYF. CDR3 sequence (DNA): TGTGCCAGCAGTGAAATAAGCGGAAACACCATATATTTT. The chain carries TRBV6-1 and TRBJ1-3; D call uncertain. Germline values: CDR1 MNHNS, CDR2 SASEGT. Trimming removed 2 bases from V and 4 bases from J, with 6 bases in between. The CDR3 length is 13 residues.